Following are 26 T cell receptor beta chains from one sample sequenced in a study of blood T cell repertoires in COVID-19 (TCRdb year 2020). The method was the immunoSEQ multiplex PCR assay. Held by TCRdb, this immuneACCESS table contains in-frame sequences only and omits some clones. Under half of the omission traces to an unresolved V gene where checked; the cause of the rest is unknown. This sample holds fewer than 350,000 clones; about nine tenths were observed only once. The ten largest make up just over 1% of the sample. The sample was PBMCs or T cells enriched from blood (not recorded which). The receptor source for this set is a woman aged 25 to 39 who had been exposed to COVID-19.

V usage is TRBV28 and J usage is TRBJ2-4; TRBD2 matches 7 bases. The ends lost 4 bases at V and 0 bases at J; junction bases unmatched: 18. The CDR3 runs 20 residues. In germline, CDR1 is MDHEN, CDR2 SYDVKM. This CDR3 is CASSSRRLAATVLAKNIQYF. The CDR3 coding sequence is TGTGCCAGCAGTTCCCGCCGGCTAGCGGCAACCGTACTAGCCAAAAACATTCAGTACTTC.

This sequence joins TRBV10-2 and TRBJ2-3; the D is unclear. Germline lookup yields CDR1 WSHSY and CDR2 SAAADI. This CDR3 is built from 14 residues. V shed 5 bases and J shed 0 bases, with 9 bases lying between them. CDR3 loop: CASSINFSTDTQYF. The CDR3 coding sequence is TGCGCCAGCAGTATAAACTTTAGCACAGATACGCAGTATTTT.

The CDR3, as DNA: TGTGCCAGCAGCCAATCCACCCGGGGATCACCCCTCCACTTT. This gives the protein CASSQSTRGSPLHF. The chain recombines TRBV3-1 (or the pseudogene TRBV3-2) with TRBJ1-6; D gene uncertain. The germline CDR1 and CDR2 sequences are LGHDT and YNNKEL (reference sequence). The CDR3 loop spans 14 amino acids. V was pared by 2 bases and J by 10 bases, with 12 bases between.

The chain joins TRBV7-8 to TRBJ2-5, with D perhaps TRBD1 (7 bases). The CDR3 sequence is 19 residues long. Germline CDR1 is SGHVS and CDR2 is FQNEAQ. Trimming pared 8 bases from V and 0 bases from J, leaving 28 bases between. The CDR3 loop reads CASGEKGAPSGPHQETQYF. The CDR3, as DNA: TGTGCCAGCGGGGAAAAGGGGGCGCCCAGCGGGCCTCACCAAGAGACCCAGTACTTC.

The chain joins TRBV7-4 to TRBJ1-5; 9 nucleotides match TRBD1. The germline CDR1 and CDR2 sequences are SGHVT and SQSDAQ. The J segment lost 6 bases and the V segment lost 0 bases, leaving 6 bases of the junction unmatched. The CDR3 has 16 residues. As DNA, the CDR3 is TGTGCCAGCAGCTTAGCGCGTCGACAGGGGGGTCAGCCCCAGCATTTT. Its protein product is CASSLARRQGGQPQHF.

The V call is TRBV5-1, the J call TRBJ2-1; 9 positions match TRBD2. Germline CDR1 SGHRS, CDR2 YFSETQ. The CDR3 loop spans 14 amino acids. The J segment lost 7 bases and the V segment lost 3 bases, leaving 5 bases of the junction unmatched. This chain's CDR3 is CASSSGTSRNEQFF. CDR3 DNA: TGCGCCAGCAGCTCCGGGACTAGCAGGAATGAGCAGTTCTTC.

The chain joins TRBV7-8 to TRBJ1-2; 7 bases are a match to TRBD1. This CDR3 contains 16 residues. The germline gives CDR1 SGHVS, CDR2 FQNEAQ. V shed 1 base and J 4 bases; nucleotides not matched to a gene: 9. In DNA, the CDR3 is TGTGCCAGCAGCTTAGTAGAGTACAGGGGCATCTATGGCTACACCTTC. This sequence encodes CASSLVEYRGIYGYTF.

V gene TRBV2 combines with J gene TRBJ2-1; D may be TRBD2 (6 bases). The CDR3 has 16 residues. Trimming shortened V by 8 bases and J by 3 bases, and 20 bases separated the two germline ends. Germline loops: CDR1 SNHLY, CDR2 FYNNEI. The DNA for the CDR3 is TGTGCCAGCCGTCGTACCTGGACTACAGACTACAATGAGCAGTTCTTC. It encodes CASRRTWTTDYNEQFF.

The chain recombines TRBV27 with TRBJ2-1; 9 nucleotides align to TRBD1. J was trimmed by 3 bases and V by 3 bases; bases with no gene match: 3. Germline V CDR1 and CDR2: MNHEY, SMNVEV (reference sequence). This CDR3 is built from 15 residues. The CDR3 DNA sequence: TGTGCCAGCAGTTTTAGGACAGGGGACTACAATGAGCAGTTCTTC. Amino acid sequence: CASSFRTGDYNEQFF.

The chain joins TRBV7-6 to TRBJ2-3; possible D gene TRBD1, 6 bases. Between the trimmed V and J ends, which lost 1 base and 1 base, there was a span of 9 bases. The length of the CDR3 is 15 residues. The V gene's germline CDR1 is SGHVS and CDR2 FNYEAQ. In DNA form, the CDR3 reads TGTGCCAGCAGCTTAGGGGCAGGGGGCACAGATACGCAGTATTTT. Its protein product is CASSLGAGGTDTQYF.

The chain uses TRBV12-3 or TRBV12-4 and TRBJ2-1; 12 nucleotides agree with TRBD2. With 6 bases clipped from V and 9 bases from J, the junction kept 3 bases outside the gene matches. CDR3 length: 13 residues. The CDR3 nucleotides read TGTGCCAGCAGGACTAGCGGGAGTGGTGAGCAGTTCTTC. Translation: CASRTSGSGEQFF.

The chain links TRBV6-5 to TRBJ2-5, with 7 bases fitting TRBD2. Germline trimming cut 6 bases from V and 5 bases from J; bases unmatched to any gene: 6. CDR1 MNHEY and CDR2 SVGAGI come from the germline V gene. This CDR3 contains 13 residues. CDR3 DNA sequence: TGTGCCAGCAGACGGGAGGAGGGCGAGACCCAGTACTTC. Protein sequence: CASRREEGETQYF.

V gene TRBV5-1 combines with J gene TRBJ1-3; D is perhaps TRBD1 (6 bases). Per the germline V gene, CDR1 is SGHRS and CDR2 is YFSETQ. The CDR3 covers 14 residues. The germline V and J ends were trimmed by 5 bases and 0 bases, with 9 bases remaining between them. CDR3 nucleotides: TGCGCCAGCAGGATACAGGGCTCTGGAAACACCATATATTTT. This encodes CASRIQGSGNTIYF.

This rearrangement joins TRBV9 to TRBJ2-5, with 7 bases lining up with TRBD1. V lost 3 bases and J lost 5; bases outside the gene matches: 10. CDR3 size: 15 residues. The germline gives CDR1 SGDLS, CDR2 YYNGEE. For the CDR3, the DNA is TGTGCCAGCAGCGAGACAGGGAACCTTGGGGAGACCCAGTACTTC. Amino acids: CASSETGNLGETQYF.

The sample holds one count of this clone. The rearrangement uses TRBV3-1 (or the pseudogene TRBV3-2) and TRBJ1-2; D is undetermined. This CDR3 comprises 14 residues. Trimming shortened V by 0 bases and J by 3 bases, and 8 bases separated the two germline ends. Germline lookup yields CDR1 LGHDT and CDR2 YNNKEL (reference sequence). CDR3 residues: CASSQDLAHYGYTF. CDR3 DNA: TGTGCCAGCAGCCAAGATCTGGCACACTATGGCTACACCTTC.

The chain has TRBV6-5 and TRBJ1-1; D is uncertain. V was shortened by 2 bases and J by 4 bases, with 11 bases between the two germline ends. Germline lookup yields CDR1 MNHEY and CDR2 SVGAGI. CDR3 length: 14 amino acids. This CDR3 is CASSYAGSGTEAFF. CDR3 nucleotide sequence: TGTGCCAGCAGTTACGCGGGGTCAGGCACTGAAGCTTTCTTT.

The J gene is TRBJ2-7, the V gene TRBV30; TRBD2 is a possible D gene (6 bases). The V gene's germline CDR1 is GTSNPN and CDR2 SVGIG (reference sequence). V lost 4 bases and J lost 1, with 11 bases in between. CDR3 length: 13 amino acids. In DNA form, the CDR3 reads TGTGCCTGGACCCCCCGGGGGTCCTACGAGCAGTACTTC. As protein: CAWTPRGSYEQYF.

This clone was seen only once. The chain couples TRBV28 to TRBJ1-5, with 9 positions matching TRBD1. Germline assignment: CDR1 MDHEN and CDR2 SYDVKM. The CDR3 totals 15 residues. V lost 5 bases to trimming and J lost 6 bases; unmatched junction nucleotides: 8. DNA for the CDR3: TGTGCCAGCAGTACCGGACAGGGGAGGGCTCAGCCCCAGCATTTT. This encodes CASSTGQGRAQPQHF. Full variable domain (remainder filled in from reference TRBV28 and TRBJ1-5): DVKVTQSSRYLVKRTGEKVFLECVQDMDHENMFWYRQDPGLGLRLIYFSYDVKMKEKGDIPEGYSVSREKKERFSLILESASTNQTSMYLCASSTGQGRAQPQHFGDGTRLSIL.

The chain carries TRBV5-1 and TRBJ1-2; the D is unclear. The germline V gene encodes CDR1 SGHRS and CDR2 YFSETQ. The CDR3 length is 13 residues. Between the trimmed V and J ends, which lost 0 bases and 11 bases, there was a span of 14 bases. The CDR3 DNA follows: TGCGCCAGCAGCTTGGACCCGGCCCGAGGGTACACCTTC. Translating it yields CASSLDPARGYTF.

V and J are TRBV9 and TRBJ2-2; a possible D gene is TRBD2 (6 bases). The CDR3 totals 15 residues. The V end was cut by 2 bases, the J end by 2 bases, with 10 bases between. Germline V gene lookup returns CDR1 SGDLS and CDR2 YYNGEE. The CDR3, as DNA: TGTGCCAGCAGCGTCTTGCGGGGTAACACCGGGGAGCTGTTTTTT. This gives the protein CASSVLRGNTGELFF.

The V and J genes are TRBV7-3 and TRBJ2-1; D perhaps matches TRBD1 (8 bases). The V and J ends lost 5 bases and 6 bases respectively, with 23 bases between them. CDR1 and CDR2 (germline): SGHTA, FQGTGA. The CDR3 length is 17 residues. The CDR3 DNA is TGTGCCAGCAGCCAGGGGGCGGGAGTCTTCCTTCGCAATGAGCAGTTCTTC. It encodes CASSQGAGVFLRNEQFF.

The CDR3 DNA sequence: TGTGCCAGCAGTTTATCGGGGACAGGGTTTGAAAAACTGTTTTTT. Amino acids: CASSLSGTGFEKLFF. V gene TRBV28 combines with J gene TRBJ1-4; 9 nucleotides line up with TRBD1. Germline V lookup: CDR1 MDHEN, CDR2 SYDVKM. Germline trimming cut 1 base from V and 7 bases from J; bases unmatched to any gene: 4. The CDR3 has 15 residues. The variable domain in full, with the rest retrieved from reference TRBV28 and TRBJ1-4, is DVKVTQSSRYLVKRTGEKVFLECVQDMDHENMFWYRQDPGLGLRLIYFSYDVKMKEKGDIPEGYSVSREKKERFSLILESASTNQTSMYLCASSLSGTGFEKLFFGSGTQLSVL.

The chain uses TRBV19 and TRBJ2-1, with 9 bases matching TRBD1. The length of the CDR3 is 15 residues. CDR1 LNHDA and CDR2 SQIVND come from the germline V gene (reference sequence). The ends lost 6 bases at V and 7 bases at J; junction bases unmatched: 10. The CDR3 nucleotides read TGTGCCAGTAGGGGCCTGGACAGGGGACTGAATGAGCAGTTCTTC. Translated: CASRGLDRGLNEQFF. The full variable domain, its missing parts supplied by reference TRBV19 and TRBJ2-1, is DGGITQSPKYLFRKEGQNVTLSCEQNLNHDAMYWYRQDPGQGLRLIYYSQIVNDFQKGDIAEGYSVSREKKESFPLTVTSAQKNPTAFYLCASRGLDRGLNEQFFGPGTRLTVL.

This clone came up once. The CDR3 sequence is CASSFDSVYNEQFF. The CDR3 DNA sequence: TGTGCCAGCAGCTTTGACTCGGTCTACAATGAGCAGTTCTTC. The V and J genes are TRBV7-3 and TRBJ2-1; D is unresolved. V gave up 3 bases and J gave up 3 bases, with 9 bases separating them. The CDR3 contains 14 residues. CDR1 and CDR2 (germline): SGHTA, FQGTGA.

The chain has TRBV9 and TRBJ2-1, with 8 bases identical to TRBD2. The CDR3 has 16 residues. Trimming cost V 4 bases and J 4 bases; bases outside gene matches: 10. Germline values: CDR1 SGDLS, CDR2 YYNGEE. CDR3: CASSTPRGGGYNEQFF. The CDR3 nucleotides are TGTGCCAGCAGCACCCCACGGGGGGGCGGGTACAATGAGCAGTTCTTC.

The rearrangement links TRBV28 to TRBJ1-2; D uncertain. V was pared by 3 bases and J by 7 bases, with 18 bases between. CDR1 is MDHEN, CDR2 SYDVKM, per germline. The CDR3 consists of 15 residues. DNA of the CDR3: TGTGCCAGCAGTTTGCAGGATCTGGCGATTCGTGGCTACACCTTC. It translates to CASSLQDLAIRGYTF.